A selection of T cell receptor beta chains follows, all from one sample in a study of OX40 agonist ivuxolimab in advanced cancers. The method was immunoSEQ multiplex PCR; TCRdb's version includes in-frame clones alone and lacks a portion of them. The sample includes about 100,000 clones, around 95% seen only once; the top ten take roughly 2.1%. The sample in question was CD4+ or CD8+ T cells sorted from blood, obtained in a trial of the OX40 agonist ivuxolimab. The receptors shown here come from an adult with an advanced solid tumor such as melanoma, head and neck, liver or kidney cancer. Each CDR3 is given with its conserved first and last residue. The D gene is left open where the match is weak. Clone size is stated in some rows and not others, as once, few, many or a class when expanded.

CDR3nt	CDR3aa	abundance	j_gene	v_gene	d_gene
TGTGCCAGCAGTGCGCAGGGGGCGCGCGAGCAGTACTTC	CASSAQGAREQYF	few	TRBJ2-7	TRBV28	TRBD1
TGTGCCAGTAGTGCCGTAACAGATTATAGCAATCAGCCCCAGCATTTT	CASSAVTDYSNQPQHF	.	TRBJ1-5	TRBV19	.
TGTGCCAGCAGCTTAATAGCGGGGGGTAGCACAGATACGCAGTATTTT	CASSLIAGGSTDTQYF	.	TRBJ2-3	TRBV5-5	TRBD2
TGTGCCAGCAGTTTACTGGGACAGGGACTGTTTTTT	CASSLLGQGLFF	.	TRBJ2-2	TRBV27	TRBD1
TGTGCCAGTAGTATAGCCTCCGGGCGGGGGGATTACAATGAGCAGTTCTTC	CASSIASGRGDYNEQFF	.	TRBJ2-1	TRBV19	TRBD2
TGTGCCAGCAGCCCAGGCCGGGGGCCCTCCTACAATGAGCAGTTCTTC	CASSPGRGPSYNEQFF	.	TRBJ2-1	TRBV11-2	.
TGTGCCAGCAGCGCGGGACTCCCGAACACCGGGGAGCTGTTTTTT	CASSAGLPNTGELFF	.	TRBJ2-2	TRBV7-9	.
TGTGCCTGGAGTCCGGGACAGGGGAATTCACCCCTCCACTTT	CAWSPGQGNSPLHF	.	TRBJ1-6	TRBV30	TRBD1
TGTGCCAGCAGGGTCAGCGGTAGCTCCTACAATGAGCAGTTCTTC	CASRVSGSSYNEQFF	.	TRBJ2-1	TRBV11-2	.
TGTGCCAGCAGCTTATGGCCGCTCACAGATACGCAGTATTTT	CASSLWPLTDTQYF	.	TRBJ2-3	TRBV7-2	.
TGTGCCAGCAGCTTGGTTGTGGGCCAGACCTCCTACAATGAGCAGTTCTTC	CASSLVVGQTSYNEQFF	once	TRBJ2-1	TRBV5-6	.
TGTGCCAGCAGCTCCCGGACTAGCGGGAGGGCTAATGAGCAGTTCTTC	CASSSRTSGRANEQFF	once	TRBJ2-1	TRBV11-1	TRBD2
TGTGCCAGCAGTTACTCGGGGCCTGGAAACACCATATATTTT	CASSYSGPGNTIYF	.	TRBJ1-3	TRBV6-5	.
TGTGCCAGCAGGGACTGGGGGGGCTCGAACACCGGGGAGCTGTTTTTT	CASRDWGGSNTGELFF	once	TRBJ2-2	TRBV2	.
TGTGCCAGCAGTTTATTTGGACAGAACACTGAAGCTTTCTTT	CASSLFGQNTEAFF	.	TRBJ1-1	TRBV28	.
TGTGCCAGCAGCTCCGGGGACAGGGGGAATGAGCAGTTCTTC	CASSSGDRGNEQFF	.	TRBJ2-1	TRBV11-3	TRBD1
TGTGCCAGCGGGGGACAGGACCACAATGAGCAGTTCTTC	CASGGQDHNEQFF	.	TRBJ2-1	TRBV6-4	TRBD1
TGTGCCAGCAGGGCTAGCGGGACTAATGAGCAGTTCTTC	CASRASGTNEQFF	.	TRBJ2-1	TRBV27	TRBD2
TGCGCCAGCAGCCCGGAGCAAGAGACCCAGTACTTC	CASSPEQETQYF	few	TRBJ2-5	TRBV4-1	.
TGTGCCAGTAGTAATGGACTAGTCCACGAGCAGTACTTC	CASSNGLVHEQYF	.	TRBJ2-7	TRBV19	TRBD2
TGTGCCAGCAGCCCCCAGACAGGGCAGAACACTGAAGCTTTCTTT	CASSPQTGQNTEAFF	.	TRBJ1-1	TRBV13	TRBD1
TGTGCCAGCAGCTTAACGCCTAGCGGTAACACCGGGGAGCTGTTTTTT	CASSLTPSGNTGELFF	.	TRBJ2-2	TRBV7-3	TRBD2
TGTGCCAGCAGTGACCTGACAGGGAGTAGGGGGCCCGGCACAGATACGCAGTATTTT	CASSDLTGSRGPGTDTQYF	.	TRBJ2-3	TRBV6-1	TRBD1
TGTGCCAGCAGTAAGGAGGGTGTGGAGCAGTACTTC	CASSKEGVEQYF	.	TRBJ2-7	TRBV5-5	.
TGTGCCAGCAGCCCCCTGGGTCAGCCCCAGCATTTT	CASSPLGQPQHF	.	TRBJ1-5	TRBV27	.
TGTGCCAGCAGCCAGGCTAGTTCCGGGGAGCTGTTTTTT	CASSQASSGELFF	few	TRBJ2-2	TRBV4-2	.
TGCGCCAGCAGCCAAGTAACGACGGATTACAATGAGCAGTTCTTC	CASSQVTTDYNEQFF	.	TRBJ2-1	TRBV4-1	.
TGTGCCAGCAGTGAAAGGCACAGGGGCTACGGTGAGCAGTTCTTC	CASSERHRGYGEQFF	.	TRBJ2-1	TRBV6-1	TRBD1
TGTGCCAGCAGTCAAGGACTCCATGAGCAGTTCTTC	CASSQGLHEQFF	.	TRBJ2-1	TRBV25-1	.
TGTGCCAGCAGCCAGACTAGCGGGAGCCCGAGCTCCTACGAGCAGTACTTC	CASSQTSGSPSSYEQYF	once	TRBJ2-7	TRBV7-2	TRBD2
TGTGCCAGCAGCCCGGTGGAGGGTCGGTACGAGCAGTACTTC	CASSPVEGRYEQYF	.	TRBJ2-7	TRBV5-6	.
TGTGCCAGCAGTCAATACCCGGACAGGGGTGACTATGGCTACACCTTC	CASSQYPDRGDYGYTF	.	TRBJ1-2	TRBV28	TRBD1
TGTGCCAGCAGCAGGGACCTATCCTATAATTCACCCCTCCACTTT	CASSRDLSYNSPLHF	.	TRBJ1-6	TRBV2	.
TGCGCCAGCAGCTTGCGACTAGCGGGAGACGCAGTGGACAATGAGCAGTTCTTC	CASSLRLAGDAVDNEQFF	.	TRBJ2-1	TRBV5-1	TRBD2
TGTGCAAGTCGCGCCCTCCGGCGCAGACAGAACACTGAAGCTTTCTTT	CASRALRRRQNTEAFF	.	TRBJ1-1	TRBV12-2	.
TGCGCCAGCAGCCAAGATCAGAGAGAGCAGTACTTC	CASSQDQREQYF	few	TRBJ2-7	TRBV4-1	.
TGTGCCAGCAGCTCCTTAGGGACAGCGCTATTGAACTATGGCTACACCTTC	CASSSLGTALLNYGYTF	.	TRBJ1-2	TRBV7-9	TRBD1
TGTGCCAGCAGCCAAGAGCGGGGAATCTACGAGCAGTACTTC	CASSQERGIYEQYF	.	TRBJ2-7	TRBV14	.
TGCGCCAGCGGGGACCGGGCTGGCTACACCTTC	CASGDRAGYTF	once	TRBJ1-2	TRBV4-3	.
TGTGCCAGCAGTGCTGAGGGGCTAGCGGACCCAAAGAGCCCCTACAATGAGCAGTTCTTC	CASSAEGLADPKSPYNEQFF	once	TRBJ2-1	TRBV27	TRBD2
TGTGCCAGCAACGGGGGGGCAAATCCACCCGGGGAGCTGTTTTTT	CASNGGANPPGELFF	.	TRBJ2-2	TRBV6-1	TRBD2
TGCGCCAGCAGCCAAGTGCAGGGTCGGGGTCACGAGCAGTACTTC	CASSQVQGRGHEQYF	.	TRBJ2-7	TRBV4-1	.
TGCGCCAGCAGTCAATCGGCAGGACAGGGAATCCAGCCCCAGCATTTT	CASSQSAGQGIQPQHF	.	TRBJ1-5	TRBV23-1	TRBD1
TGCGCCAGCAGCTTGGCGGGACAGGGCTTGGGCAACTATGGCTACACCTTC	CASSLAGQGLGNYGYTF	.	TRBJ1-2	TRBV5-1	TRBD1
TGTGCCAGCAAGGACCTCGGGGAGACCCAGTACTTC	CASKDLGETQYF	.	TRBJ2-5	TRBV27	.
TGTGCCAGCAACTCTAGGACCTACGAGCAGTACTTC	CASNSRTYEQYF	.	TRBJ2-7	TRBV5-6	.
TGTGCCAGCAGCTGGGATCTCTCTGGGGCCAACGTCCTGACTTTC	CASSWDLSGANVLTF	.	TRBJ2-6	TRBV5-5	.
TGCAGCGTTGAAGCGGAGGAAGAGGGGGCTTTCTTT	CSVEAEEEGAFF	.	TRBJ1-1	TRBV29-1	.
TGTGCCAGCAGCTTACTCCACTCAGATACGCAGTATTTT	CASSLLHSDTQYF	once	TRBJ2-3	TRBV27	.
TGTGCCAGCAGTGATGAGGGTGGGCAGGGAGGTCCGGATGAAAAACTGTTTTTT	CASSDEGGQGGPDEKLFF	.	TRBJ1-4	TRBV2	.
TGTGCCAGCAGCCTCCGGGACGGTCCCTACGAGCAGTACTTC	CASSLRDGPYEQYF	.	TRBJ2-7	TRBV7-9	.
TGTGCCAGTATCATGGCGGGGGACCATGGCTACACCTTC	CASIMAGDHGYTF	.	TRBJ1-2	TRBV19	.
TGTGCCAGCAGCTTAGGGGGGCCCTACAATGAGCAGTTCTTC	CASSLGGPYNEQFF	once	TRBJ2-1	TRBV7-3	.
TGTGCCAGCAGCTCATTAGCGGGAGGAGTCACAGATACGCAGTATTTT	CASSSLAGGVTDTQYF	.	TRBJ2-3	TRBV7-2	TRBD2
TGTGCCAGCAGTTTACGACTAGCGGGGGGTTACGAGCAGTACTTC	CASSLRLAGGYEQYF	.	TRBJ2-7	TRBV6-5	TRBD2
TGTGCCAGCAGCTTAGGTCAGGGGGATTACGAGCAGTACTTC	CASSLGQGDYEQYF	.	TRBJ2-7	TRBV7-7	TRBD1
TGTGCCAGCAGTGCGTGGAAGTCCTACAATGAGCAGTTCTTC	CASSAWKSYNEQFF	once	TRBJ2-1	TRBV2	.